This T cell receptor (beta chain) comes out of a study of cytomegalovirus exposure and HLA in healthy donors. Study context: Genotyping showed around four fifths of about 370 donors falling in the Caucasian-associated ancestry cluster.

The study, taken as a whole, reports: Later work showed greater clonal expansion in HLA-associated TCR beta chains than in equally common others. A prior analysis recorded that most TCR beta V segments were productive about 87% or about 30% of the time. Donors belonging to an Asian-associated ancestry cluster reportedly showed fewer N-insertions in productive TCRs than the approximately 680-donor mean, according to what a later analysis found.

A remark on this clone: Its target is unknown.

In the PCR, 60 Vbeta and 13 Jbeta primers were used. Generated by immunoSEQ multiplex PCR, the TCRdb table keeps only in-frame clones and is missing some. The sample has 40,000 or so clones, about 66% seen once. CDR1 is SGHTA, CDR2 FQGNSA, per germline. J was trimmed by 5 bases and V by 1 base; bases with no gene match: 6. The CDR3 runs 15 residues. Material: PBMCs. This TCR was sampled from a man in his fifties in good health and CMV-seropositive. This chain joins TRBV7-2 and TRBJ1-2; 8 bases match TRBD1. CDR3 loop: CASSLGDRPRYGYTF. CDR3 nucleotides: TGTGCCAGCAGCTTAGGGGACAGGCCACGATATGGCTACACCTTC.